A selection of T cell receptor beta chains follows, all from one sample in a study of blood T cells in healthy people across ages. TCRdb recomputed calls from the 5' RACE reads with MiXCR, one row per CDR3 protein. The table shows almost 300,000 distinct CDR3 sequences, with roughly 29% occurring only once. The sequenced material came from blood. These receptors originate from a woman in her 70s in good health. The CDR3 runs from the conserved cysteine through the conserved F or W. The D gene is left open where the match is weak. Clone size appears in some rows only: once, few, many, or a class for an expanded clone.

size,D,V,J,CDR3,DNA
-,TRBD1,TRBV7-9,TRBJ2-7,CASSLTGGRSYEQYF,TGTGCCAGCAGCCTTACAGGGGGCAGGTCCTACGAGCAGTACTTC
-,-,TRBV27,TRBJ2-4,CASRALDRLAKNIQYF,TGTGCCAGCAGAGCATTGGACAGACTAGCCAAAAACATTCAGTACTTC
-,-,TRBV2,TRBJ2-5,CASRRDAKETQYF,TGTGCCAGCAGACGGGACGCCAAAGAGACCCAGTACTTC
-,-,TRBV29-1,TRBJ2-3,CSVVVGQVDTQYF,TGCAGCGTTGTAGTCGGGCAGGTAGATACGCAGTATTTT
many,TRBD1,TRBV7-9,TRBJ2-7,CASSSGTGNYEQYF,TGTGCCAGCAGCTCCGGGACAGGGAATTACGAGCAGTACTTC
-,-,TRBV28,TRBJ2-7,CASTRRTGTSYEQYF,TGTGCCAGCACACGAAGGACCGGAACATCTTACGAGCAGTACTTC
-,TRBD1,TRBV6-2/TRBV6-3,TRBJ2-7,CASSHRQGNYEQYF,TGTGCCAGCAGTCATCGACAGGGGAACTACGAGCAGTACTTC
-,-,TRBV12-3/TRBV12-4,TRBJ1-1,CANSVGYKNTEAFF,TGTGCCAACTCCGTCGGGTATAAGAACACTGAAGCTTTCTTT
-,-,TRBV20-1,TRBJ2-3,CSARDLQADTTDTQYF,TGCAGTGCTAGAGATTTACAAGCGGACACCACAGATACGCAGTATTTT
-,TRBD2,TRBV7-2,TRBJ2-3,CASSLAGGRADTQYF,TGTGCCAGCAGCTTAGCGGGAGGGCGTGCAGATACGCAGTATTTT
-,TRBD1,TRBV28,TRBJ2-6,CASWTGSSGANVLTF,TGTGCCAGTTGGACAGGATCCTCTGGGGCCAACGTCCTGACTTTC
few,TRBD2,TRBV7-2,TRBJ2-7,CASSLAAGEAYEQYF,TGTGCCAGCAGCTTAGCTGCGGGAGAGGCATACGAGCAGTACTTC
-,TRBD1,TRBV15,TRBJ1-2,CATSRDPGGGGYTF,TGTGCCACCAGCAGAGACCCAGGGGGTGGTGGCTACACCTTC
many,-,TRBV7-3,TRBJ2-1,CASSRTGTGNEQFF,TGTGCCAGCAGCCGAACAGGGACTGGCAATGAGCAGTTCTTC
few,-,TRBV12-3/TRBV12-4,TRBJ1-2,CASNGLASYGYTF,TGTGCCAGCAATGGACTCGCGTCCTATGGCTACACCTTC
-,-,TRBV19,TRBJ2-5,CASSRQVQETQYF,TGTGCCAGTAGTAGGCAGGTCCAAGAGACCCAGTACTTC
-,-,TRBV20-1,TRBJ2-1,CSARLAREYYNEQFF,TGCAGTGCTAGGTTGGCGAGGGAGTACTACAATGAGCAGTTCTTC
-,-,TRBV29-1,TRBJ2-3,CSARMGTQYF,TGCAGCGCTAGGATGGGTACGCAGTATTTT
-,-,TRBV20-1,TRBJ2-7,CSARDWRYEQYF,TGCAGTGCTAGAGATTGGCGCTACGAGCAGTACTTC
-,-,TRBV11-1,TRBJ2-7,CASSTGPTYYEQYF,TGTGCCAGCAGCACCGGTCCCACTTACTACGAGCAGTACTTC
few,-,TRBV19,TRBJ1-1,CASSIRLDTEAFF,TGTGCCAGTAGTATCCGGCTTGACACTGAAGCTTTCTTT
many,-,TRBV7-2,TRBJ2-2,CASSLDPARPGELFF,TGTGCCAGCAGCTTAGATCCAGCCCGCCCCGGGGAGCTGTTTTTT
many,-,TRBV7-9,TRBJ2-1,CASTLWGEQFF,TGTGCCAGCACCCTGTGGGGCGAGCAGTTCTTC
few,-,TRBV3-1,TRBJ1-6,CASSPDDRNSPLHF,TGTGCCAGCAGCCCAGACGACAGAAATTCACCCCTCCACTTT
few,-,TRBV5-5,TRBJ2-3,CASSLNYSTDTQYF,TGTGCCAGCAGCTTGAACTATTCCACAGATACGCAGTATTTT
-,-,TRBV20-1,TRBJ2-1,CSTERVDEQFF,TGCAGTACAGAAAGGGTCGATGAGCAGTTCTTC
-,-,TRBV18,TRBJ2-7,CASSPPGVNEQYF,TGTGCCAGCTCACCACCGGGTGTTAACGAGCAGTACTTC
-,-,TRBV10-3,TRBJ1-4,CAISESGNEKLFF,TGTGCCATCAGTGAGTCGGGGAATGAAAAACTGTTTTTT
few,-,TRBV28,TRBJ1-2,CASSLITFGYGYTF,TGTGCCAGCAGTTTAATTACTTTCGGTTATGGCTACACCTTC
many,TRBD1,TRBV28,TRBJ1-2,CASTGQGDYGYTF,TGTGCCAGTACAGGACAGGGGGACTATGGCTACACCTTC
few,-,TRBV20-1,TRBJ2-5,CSAWREETQYF,TGCAGTGCGTGGCGGGAAGAGACCCAGTACTTC
-,TRBD1,TRBV18,TRBJ2-1,CASSLYRGYEQFF,TGTGCCAGCTCACTATACAGGGGCTATGAGCAGTTCTTC
few,-,TRBV4-2,TRBJ2-5,CASSHDMKETQYF,TGTGCCAGCAGCCACGACATGAAAGAGACCCAGTACTTC
-,-,TRBV5-1,TRBJ2-1,CASSPVQRGNEQFF,TGCGCCAGCAGCCCTGTTCAACGGGGGAATGAGCAGTTCTTC
-,-,TRBV28,TRBJ2-7,CASSFEGSAPGYEQYF,TGTGCCAGCAGTTTTGAGGGTAGCGCCCCAGGATACGAGCAGTACTTC
-,-,TRBV20-1,TRBJ2-7,CSARPFSREQYF,TGCAGTGCTAGGCCATTCTCGCGGGAGCAGTACTTC
few,-,TRBV28,TRBJ2-7,CAGSLRGYEQYF,TGTGCCGGCAGTTTAAGGGGCTACGAGCAGTACTTC
-,TRBD2,TRBV28,TRBJ2-5,CASGPRLAGVGETQYF,TGTGCCAGCGGACCTCGACTAGCGGGAGTGGGGGAGACCCAGTACTTC
few,-,TRBV20-1,TRBJ1-6,CSARAPAVNSPLHF,TGCAGTGCTAGGGCCCCGGCCGTAAATTCACCCCTCCACTTT
-,-,TRBV29-1,TRBJ2-1,CSVVRMSSYNEQFF,TGCAGCGTTGTTCGCATGAGCTCCTACAATGAGCAGTTCTTC
few,-,TRBV20-1,TRBJ2-3,CSARPTDTQYF,TGCAGTGCTAGACCAACAGATACGCAGTATTTT
many,-,TRBV6-1,TRBJ2-3,CASSEPLRTDTQYF,TGTGCCAGCAGTGAACCCTTGAGGACAGATACGCAGTATTTT
-,TRBD2,TRBV6-5,TRBJ2-2,CASSPGTRGSGELFF,TGTGCCAGCAGTCCCGGGACTAGGGGGAGCGGGGAGCTGTTTTTT
-,TRBD2,TRBV12-3/TRBV12-4,TRBJ2-1,CASSQASGAQYNEQFF,TGTGCCAGCAGTCAGGCTAGCGGGGCTCAATACAATGAGCAGTTCTTC
-,-,TRBV28,TRBJ2-7,CASSLGTFEQYF,TGTGCCAGCAGTTTGGGGACATTCGAGCAGTACTTC
-,-,TRBV3-1,TRBJ2-1,CASSPSPNEQFF,TGTGCCAGCAGCCCCTCCCCCAATGAGCAGTTCTTC
many,-,TRBV4-1,TRBJ1-2,CASSQDRDRGYTF,TGCGCCAGCAGCCAAGATAGGGATCGAGGCTACACCTTC
many,-,TRBV10-3,TRBJ1-4,CAISETGEANEKLFF,TGTGCCATCAGTGAGACGGGGGAGGCTAATGAAAAACTGTTTTTT
-,-,TRBV7-2,TRBJ2-7,CASSLISSSEQYF,TGTGCCAGCAGCTTAATCTCTTCCTCCGAGCAGTACTTC
few,TRBD2,TRBV5-1,TRBJ2-5,CASSPGLAGDPIQETQYF,TGCGCCAGCAGCCCGGGACTAGCGGGGGACCCCATCCAAGAGACCCAGTACTTC
few,TRBD2,TRBV9,TRBJ2-3,CASSVNPTSRIPDTQYF,TGTGCCAGCAGCGTAAACCCGACTAGCAGAATTCCAGATACGCAGTATTTT
-,-,TRBV27,TRBJ1-1,CASSLYQGTEAFF,TGTGCCAGCAGTTTATACCAGGGGACTGAAGCTTTCTTT
-,-,TRBV3-1,TRBJ2-1,CASSQEATFNEQFF,TGTGCCAGCAGCCAAGAAGCCACCTTCAATGAGCAGTTCTTC